This T cell receptor beta chain was documented in a study of blood T cells in healthy people across ages. Findings of the study overall: Total diversity from one million sequenced T cells was likely underestimated. Greater diversity and more naive CD4+ cells were seen in long-lived donors than in aged donors.

The CDR3 contains 15 residues. V lost 0 bases to trimming and J lost 4 bases, with 12 bases between them. Germline CDR1 is MNHEY and CDR2 is SMNVEV (reference sequence). As to this clonotype: What it binds is unknown.

The second PCR ran about 6 to 11 cycles with a sample-barcoded 5' primer and J-beta primers. From the 5' RACE reads, TCRdb called clonotypes with MiXCR, one entry per CDR3 protein. The top ten hold 9.4% of the sample, which has 600,000 to 850,000 distinct CDR3 sequences, 25% seen once. Separately, the same data were catalogued under a study of T cells of mothers and their children.

The source material was blood. The chain is built from TRBV27 and TRBJ2-5, with D tentatively TRBD2 (5 bases). The receptor was isolated from a boy between 10 and 17 years old in good health. Here the CDR3 DNA reads TGTGCCAGCAGTTTATCGTCCGGGAATGGAGAGACCCAGTACTTC. Translation: CASSLSSGNGETQYF.